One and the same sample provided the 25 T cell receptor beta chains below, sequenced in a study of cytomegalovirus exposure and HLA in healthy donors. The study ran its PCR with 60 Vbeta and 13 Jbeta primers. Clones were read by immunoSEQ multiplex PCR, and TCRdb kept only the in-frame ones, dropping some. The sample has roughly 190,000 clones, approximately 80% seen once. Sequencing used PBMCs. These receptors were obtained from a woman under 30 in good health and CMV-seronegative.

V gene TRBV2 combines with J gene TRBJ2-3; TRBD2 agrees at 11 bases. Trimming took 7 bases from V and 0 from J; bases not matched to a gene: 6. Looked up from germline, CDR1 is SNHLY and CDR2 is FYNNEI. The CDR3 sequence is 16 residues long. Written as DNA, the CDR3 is TGTGCCAGCACCGCGACTAGCGGGACTAGCACAGATACGCAGTATTTT. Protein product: CASTATSGTSTDTQYF.

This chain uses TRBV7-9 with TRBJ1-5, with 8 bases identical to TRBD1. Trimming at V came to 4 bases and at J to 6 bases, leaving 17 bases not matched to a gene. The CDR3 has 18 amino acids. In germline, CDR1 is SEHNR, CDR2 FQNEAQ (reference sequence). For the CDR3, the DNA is TGTGCCAGCAGCTCCGACCGGACAGGGTACGGGGCTAGTCAGCCCCAGCATTTT. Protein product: CASSSDRTGYGASQPQHF.

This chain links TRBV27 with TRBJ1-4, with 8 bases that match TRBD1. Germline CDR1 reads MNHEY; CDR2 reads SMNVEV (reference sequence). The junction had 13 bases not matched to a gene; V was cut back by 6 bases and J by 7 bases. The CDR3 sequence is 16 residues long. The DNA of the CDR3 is TGTGCCAGCAGCTCGACAGGGGCCACGGGGGGTGAAAAACTGTTTTTT. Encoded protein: CASSSTGATGGEKLFF.

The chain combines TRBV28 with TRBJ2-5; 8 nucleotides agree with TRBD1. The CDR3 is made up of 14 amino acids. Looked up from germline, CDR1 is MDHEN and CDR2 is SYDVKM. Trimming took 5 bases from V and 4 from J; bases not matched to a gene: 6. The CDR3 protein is CASSGTGGGETQYF. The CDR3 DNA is TGTGCCAGCAGTGGCACAGGGGGAGGAGAGACCCAGTACTTC.

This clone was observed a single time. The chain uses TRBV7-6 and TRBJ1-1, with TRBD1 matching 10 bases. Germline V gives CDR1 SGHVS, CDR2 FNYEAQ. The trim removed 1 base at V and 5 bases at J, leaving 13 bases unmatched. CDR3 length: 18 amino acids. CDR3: CASSLERGGQGWLTEAFF. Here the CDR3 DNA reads TGTGCCAGCAGCTTAGAGAGAGGGGGACAGGGGTGGTTGACTGAAGCTTTCTTT.

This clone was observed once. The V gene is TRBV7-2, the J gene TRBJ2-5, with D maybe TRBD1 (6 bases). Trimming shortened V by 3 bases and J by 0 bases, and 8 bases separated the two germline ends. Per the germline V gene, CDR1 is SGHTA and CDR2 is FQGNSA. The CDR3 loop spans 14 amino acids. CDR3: CASSFQGYQETQYF. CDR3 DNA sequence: TGTGCCAGCAGCTTTCAGGGGTACCAAGAGACCCAGTACTTC. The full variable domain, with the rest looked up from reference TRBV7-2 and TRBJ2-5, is GAGVSQSPSNKVTEKGKDVELRCDPISGHTALYWYRQSLGQGLEFLIYFQGNSAPDKSGLPSDRFSAERTGGSVSTLTIQRTQQEDSAVYLCASSFQGYQETQYFGPGTRLLVL.

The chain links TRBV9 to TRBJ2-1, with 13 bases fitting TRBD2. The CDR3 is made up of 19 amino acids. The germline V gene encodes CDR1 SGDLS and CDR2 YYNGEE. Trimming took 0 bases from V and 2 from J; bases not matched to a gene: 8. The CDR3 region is CASSVDRLAGGRTYNEQFF. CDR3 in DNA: TGTGCCAGCAGCGTAGACCGACTAGCGGGAGGCCGAACCTACAATGAGCAGTTCTTC.

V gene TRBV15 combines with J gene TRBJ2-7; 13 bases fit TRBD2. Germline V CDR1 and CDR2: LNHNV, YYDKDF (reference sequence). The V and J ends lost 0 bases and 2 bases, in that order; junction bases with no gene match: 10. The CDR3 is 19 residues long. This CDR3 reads CATSRDQWGLAGKTYEQYF. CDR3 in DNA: TGTGCCACCAGCAGAGATCAGTGGGGACTAGCGGGAAAAACCTACGAGCAGTACTTC.

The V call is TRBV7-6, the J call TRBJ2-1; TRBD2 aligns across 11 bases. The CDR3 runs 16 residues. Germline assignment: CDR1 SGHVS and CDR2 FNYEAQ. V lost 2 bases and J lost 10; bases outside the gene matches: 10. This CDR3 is CASSLLAGGRGREQFF. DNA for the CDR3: TGTGCCAGCAGCTTACTAGCGGGAGGCCGGGGGCGGGAGCAGTTCTTC.

As DNA, the CDR3 is TGCGCCAGCAGTCAAGCGGACGACAGAGAGGAGACCCAGTACTTC. This encodes CASSQADDREETQYF. This chain connects TRBV23-1 to TRBJ2-5; the D gene is possibly TRBD1 (5 bases). TRBV23-1 belongs to the ORF category, with a function that is uncertain. The CDR3 is 15 amino acids. The V end lost 2 bases, the J end lost 5 bases, and 15 bases lay between the germline ends.

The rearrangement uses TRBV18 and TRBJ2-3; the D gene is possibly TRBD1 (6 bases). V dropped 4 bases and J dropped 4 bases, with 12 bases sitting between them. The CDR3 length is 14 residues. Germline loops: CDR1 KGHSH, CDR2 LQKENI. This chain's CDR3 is CASSRAGESDTQYF. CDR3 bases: TGTGCCAGCTCACGAGCAGGGGAGTCAGATACGCAGTATTTT. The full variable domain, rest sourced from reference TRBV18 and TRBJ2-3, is NAGVMQNPRHLVRRRGQEARLRCSPMKGHSHVYWYRQLPEEGLKFMVYLQKENIIDESGMPKERFSAEFPKEGPSILRIQQVVRGDSAAYFCASSRAGESDTQYFGPGTRLTVL.

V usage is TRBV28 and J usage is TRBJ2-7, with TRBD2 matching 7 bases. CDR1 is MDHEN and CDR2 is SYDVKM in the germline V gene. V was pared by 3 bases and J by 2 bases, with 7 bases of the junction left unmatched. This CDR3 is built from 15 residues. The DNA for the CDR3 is TGTGCCAGCAGTTTTCGGGGGGATCTGGCCTACGAGCAGTACTTC. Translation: CASSFRGDLAYEQYF.

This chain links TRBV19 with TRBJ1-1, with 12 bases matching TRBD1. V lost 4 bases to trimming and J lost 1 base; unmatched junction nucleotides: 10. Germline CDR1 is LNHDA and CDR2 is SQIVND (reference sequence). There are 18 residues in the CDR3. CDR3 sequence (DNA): TGTGCCAGTAGTAATGGCCTGGGACAGGGGGCGAGGAACACTGAAGCTTTCTTT. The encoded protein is CASSNGLGQGARNTEAFF.

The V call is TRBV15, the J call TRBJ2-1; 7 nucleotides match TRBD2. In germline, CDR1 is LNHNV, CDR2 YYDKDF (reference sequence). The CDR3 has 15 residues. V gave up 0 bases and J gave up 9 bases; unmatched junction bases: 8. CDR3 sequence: CATSREGREGSEQFF. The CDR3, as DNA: TGTGCCACCAGCAGAGAGGGCAGGGAGGGTAGTGAGCAGTTCTTC.

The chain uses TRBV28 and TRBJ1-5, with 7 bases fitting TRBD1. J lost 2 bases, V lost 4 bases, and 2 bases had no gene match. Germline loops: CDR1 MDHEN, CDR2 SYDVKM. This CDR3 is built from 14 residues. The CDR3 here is CASSSGGGNQPQHF. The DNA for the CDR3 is TGTGCCAGCAGTTCAGGGGGTGGCAATCAGCCCCAGCATTTT. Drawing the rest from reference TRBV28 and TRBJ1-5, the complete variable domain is DVKVTQSSRYLVKRTGEKVFLECVQDMDHENMFWYRQDPGLGLRLIYFSYDVKMKEKGDIPEGYSVSREKKERFSLILESASTNQTSMYLCASSSGGGNQPQHFGDGTRLSIL.

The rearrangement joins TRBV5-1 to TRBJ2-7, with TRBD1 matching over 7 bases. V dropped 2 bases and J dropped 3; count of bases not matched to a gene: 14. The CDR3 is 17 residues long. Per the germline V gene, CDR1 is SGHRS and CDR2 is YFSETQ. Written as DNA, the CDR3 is TGCGCCAGCAGCTTCATGGGACAGACTATGGGGGACTACGAGCAGTACTTC. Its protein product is CASSFMGQTMGDYEQYF.

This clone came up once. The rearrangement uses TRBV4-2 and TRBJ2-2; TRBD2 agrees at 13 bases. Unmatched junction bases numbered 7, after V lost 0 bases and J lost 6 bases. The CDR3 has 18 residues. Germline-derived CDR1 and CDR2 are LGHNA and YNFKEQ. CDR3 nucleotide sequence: TGTGCCAGCAGCCAAGACCGGACTAGCGGGAGTCTCGCCGGGGAGCTGTTTTTT. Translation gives CASSQDRTSGSLAGELFF.

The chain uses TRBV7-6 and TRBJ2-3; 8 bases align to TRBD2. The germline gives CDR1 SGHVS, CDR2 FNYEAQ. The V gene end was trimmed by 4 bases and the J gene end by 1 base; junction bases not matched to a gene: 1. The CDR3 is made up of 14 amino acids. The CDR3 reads CASSSAGGTDTQYF. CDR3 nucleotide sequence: TGTGCCAGCAGCTCAGCGGGAGGCACAGATACGCAGTATTTT.

The CDR3 here is CASSLDIGQDYGYTF. The CDR3 DNA sequence: TGTGCCAGCAGCTTAGATATAGGACAGGACTATGGCTACACCTTC. The chain uses TRBV7-2 and TRBJ1-2; 7 bases are a match to TRBD1. This CDR3 comprises 15 residues. The V segment lost 1 base and the J segment 3 bases; nucleotides outside the gene matches: 5. CDR1 and CDR2 (germline): SGHTA, FQGNSA.

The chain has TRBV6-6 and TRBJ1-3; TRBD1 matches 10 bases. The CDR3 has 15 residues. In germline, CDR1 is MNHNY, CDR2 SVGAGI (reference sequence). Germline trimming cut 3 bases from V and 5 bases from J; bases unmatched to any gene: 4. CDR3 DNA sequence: TGTGCCAGCAGTTATCCAGACAGGGGGCGAAACACCATATATTTT. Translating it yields CASSYPDRGRNTIYF.

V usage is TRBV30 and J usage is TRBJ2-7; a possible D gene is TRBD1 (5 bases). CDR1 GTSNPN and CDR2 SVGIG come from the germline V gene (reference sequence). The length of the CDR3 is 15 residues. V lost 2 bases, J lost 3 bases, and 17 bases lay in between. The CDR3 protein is CAWSSGATVSYEQYF. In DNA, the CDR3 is TGTGCCTGGAGTAGTGGGGCGACAGTTAGCTACGAGCAGTACTTC.

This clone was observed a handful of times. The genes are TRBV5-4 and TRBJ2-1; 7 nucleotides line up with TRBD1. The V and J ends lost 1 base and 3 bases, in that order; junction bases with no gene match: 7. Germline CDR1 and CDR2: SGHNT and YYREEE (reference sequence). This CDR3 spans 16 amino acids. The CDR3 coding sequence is TGTGCCAGCAGCTTGATAGGGACAGAAAACTACAATGAGCAGTTCTTC. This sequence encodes CASSLIGTENYNEQFF.

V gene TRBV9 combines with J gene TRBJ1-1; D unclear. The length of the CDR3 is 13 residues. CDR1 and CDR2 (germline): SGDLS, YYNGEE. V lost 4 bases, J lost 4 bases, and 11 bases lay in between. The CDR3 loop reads CASSITYSTEAFF. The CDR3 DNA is TGTGCCAGCAGCATAACCTACAGCACTGAAGCTTTCTTT. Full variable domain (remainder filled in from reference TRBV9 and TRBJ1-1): DSGVTQTPKHLITATGQRVTLRCSPRSGDLSVYWYQQSLDQGLQFLIQYYNGEERAKGNILERFSAQQFPDLHSELNLSSLELGDSALYFCASSITYSTEAFFGQGTRLTVV.

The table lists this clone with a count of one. The CDR3 region is CASRSLQETQYF. The CDR3 coding sequence is TGTGCCAGCAGGTCCCTCCAAGAGACCCAGTACTTC. The rearrangement links TRBV7-9 to TRBJ2-5; D uncertain. The ends were cut back, 6 bases at V and 1 base at J, with 6 bases in the middle. The CDR3 covers 12 residues. The germline V gene encodes CDR1 SEHNR and CDR2 FQNEAQ (reference sequence).

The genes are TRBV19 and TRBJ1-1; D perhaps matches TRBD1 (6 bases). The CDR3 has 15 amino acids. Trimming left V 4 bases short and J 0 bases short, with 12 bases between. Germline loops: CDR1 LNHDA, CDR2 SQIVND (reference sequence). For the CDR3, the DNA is TGTGCCAGTAGTACAGGGGAGGGGATGAACACTGAAGCTTTCTTT. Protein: CASSTGEGMNTEAFF.